The T cell receptor (beta chain) under discussion was sequenced for a study of T-cell memory formation after mild COVID-19. Study as a whole: The two donors had largely donor-specific TCR clusters. Study findings and constraints: Clones contracting across day 15 to 85 had a balanced CD4/CD8 profile; later expanding clones leaned CD4+.

This clonotype showed up just a few times. The antigen is unknown. Constant-segment primers and 5'RACE yielded cDNA libraries for TCR alpha and TCR beta, each carrying sample barcodes and UMIs. TCRdb itself ran the 5' RACE reads through MiXCR, one entry per CDR3 protein. The sample comprises about half a million distinct CDR3 sequences, 18% of which are singletons, and more than 9% rests with the top ten. The CDR3 is 14 amino acids. Germline loops: CDR1 MGHRA, CDR2 YSYEKL. The ends were cut back, 4 bases at V and 2 bases at J, with 11 bases in the middle. Sequencing input: PBMCs or a T cell subset sorted from them (not recorded which). The chain couples TRBV4-1 to TRBJ2-5; D uncertain. The sequence came from an adult woman who had mild COVID-19 (a few samples of this study predate the infection). Cell type and time point are not known. The CDR3 spells CASSPPVGQETQYF. For the CDR3, the DNA is TGCGCCAGCAGCCCGCCGGTCGGGCAAGAGACCCAGTACTTC.